This T cell receptor beta chain was captured by sequencing in a study of T cell repertoires in cytomegalovirus infection. In the study overall: Public TCR beta signatures provided an indication of both CMV infection and a matching HLA type.

V lost 1 base and J lost 6, with 13 bases in between. Germline-derived CDR1 and CDR2 are SGHVS and FNYEAQ. This CDR3 comprises 14 residues. One entry per CDR3 protein, called by TCRdb with MiXCR from the reads. The sample consists of around 740,000 distinct CDR3 sequences, about a third of them appearing once. As to this clonotype: The antigen is undetermined. The conserved phenylalanine or tryptophan is not found at the CDR3 terminus, so this likely reflects a read error.

Study-wide findings and caveats: HLA-C-restricted, CMV-specific TCR beta clonotypes were dominant ex vivo.

This rearrangement joins TRBV7-6 to TRBJ2-7, with D perhaps matching TRBD1 (5 bases). Sequencing was performed on PBMCs. The receptor was isolated from a human donor in good health (CMV status not recorded). Some clones in this sample may be carry-over from other donors' samples. The CDR3 DNA sequence: TGTGCCAGCAGCTTAGGTGTAGGGGTGGGCGAGCAGTACTTA. Translating it yields CASSLGVGVGEQYL.